Listed below are T cell receptor beta chains from one sample, sequenced in a study of blood T cell repertoires in COVID-19. The protocol was immunoSEQ multiplex PCR, while the TCRdb copy is restricted to in-frame clones and leaves out a portion. The sample records 55,000 to 70,000 clones, roughly 80% being singletons. Sequencing input: peripheral blood. These receptors all stem from a woman in her sixties or seventies with acute or convalescent COVID-19. Each CDR3 is given with its conserved first and last residue. Each record gives: CDR3 length, J gene, clone size, D gene, V gene, CDR3 DNA, CDR3 protein. A D gene is named only where the DNA matches it firmly. Only part of the rows carry a size: once, few, many, or a class if the clone is expanded.

CDR3 length: 15
J gene: TRBJ1-2
clone size: NA
D gene: TRBD1
V gene: TRBV5-1
CDR3 DNA: TGCGCCAGCAGACCGGAACCGGGACAGCTCTATGGCTACACCTTC
CDR3 protein: CASRPEPGQLYGYTF

CDR3 length: 13
J gene: TRBJ2-1
clone size: NA
D gene: TRBD2
V gene: TRBV6-4
CDR3 DNA: TGTGCCAGCAGGACAACTAGCGGGGGGGAGCAGTTCTTC
CDR3 protein: CASRTTSGGEQFF

CDR3 length: 16
J gene: TRBJ2-2
clone size: NA
D gene: TRBD1
V gene: TRBV2
CDR3 DNA: TGTGCCAGCAGACCCGGGGACAGGGCGAACACCGGGGAGCTGTTTTTT
CDR3 protein: CASRPGDRANTGELFF

CDR3 length: 13
J gene: TRBJ1-1
clone size: few
D gene: NA
V gene: TRBV19
CDR3 DNA: TGTGCCAGTATCCTGTCGGGGAACACTGAAGCTTTCTTT
CDR3 protein: CASILSGNTEAFF

CDR3 length: 15
J gene: TRBJ1-4
clone size: NA
D gene: NA
V gene: TRBV5-4
CDR3 DNA: TGTGCCAGCAGCGCGCCAGGGGTAGCAGACGAAAAACTGTTTTTT
CDR3 protein: CASSAPGVADEKLFF

CDR3 length: 14
J gene: TRBJ1-4
clone size: NA
D gene: NA
V gene: TRBV30
CDR3 DNA: TGTGCCTGGAGTTTACAGGGAATTAGTGAAAAACTGTTTTTT
CDR3 protein: CAWSLQGISEKLFF

CDR3 length: 15
J gene: TRBJ1-3
clone size: once
D gene: NA
V gene: TRBV4-3
CDR3 DNA: TGCGCCAGCAGCAGTATGGGCGGGGGGATGGACACCATATATTTT
CDR3 protein: CASSSMGGGMDTIYF

CDR3 length: 15
J gene: TRBJ2-2
clone size: NA
D gene: TRBD1
V gene: TRBV5-4
CDR3 DNA: TGTGCCAGCAGCACGGGACAGTCGAACACCGGGGAGCTGTTTTTT
CDR3 protein: CASSTGQSNTGELFF

CDR3 length: 13
J gene: TRBJ2-1
clone size: NA
D gene: NA
V gene: TRBV4-3
CDR3 DNA: TGCGCCAGCAGCCACCAAGGGAGTGATGAGCAGTTCTTC
CDR3 protein: CASSHQGSDEQFF

CDR3 length: 15
J gene: TRBJ2-3
clone size: NA
D gene: TRBD2
V gene: TRBV7-9
CDR3 DNA: TGTGCCAGCAGCTTTGGTAGCGGGTTCACAGATACGCAGTATTTT
CDR3 protein: CASSFGSGFTDTQYF

CDR3 length: 16
J gene: TRBJ2-7
clone size: NA
D gene: NA
V gene: TRBV5-1
CDR3 DNA: TGCGCCAGCAGCTTGGGTGGCGGGGGCTCCCTCTACGAGCAGTACTTC
CDR3 protein: CASSLGGGGSLYEQYF

CDR3 length: 14
J gene: TRBJ2-3
clone size: once
D gene: NA
V gene: TRBV27
CDR3 DNA: TGTGCCAGCAGCTCGGCAGGGCCCACAGATACGCAGTATTTT
CDR3 protein: CASSSAGPTDTQYF

CDR3 length: 15
J gene: TRBJ1-2
clone size: few
D gene: TRBD1
V gene: TRBV29-1
CDR3 DNA: TGCAGCGTTGAATTAACGCAGGGGGTCTGGTATGGCTACACCTTC
CDR3 protein: CSVELTQGVWYGYTF

CDR3 length: 15
J gene: TRBJ2-7
clone size: NA
D gene: TRBD1
V gene: TRBV7-6
CDR3 DNA: TGTGCCAGCAGCTTAATCGGGGACAGGGGCCACGAGCAGTACTTC
CDR3 protein: CASSLIGDRGHEQYF

CDR3 length: 13
J gene: TRBJ1-6
clone size: NA
D gene: NA
V gene: TRBV30
CDR3 DNA: TGTGCCTGGAGTCCCGGGCCCCGGGGGCCCCTCCACTTT
CDR3 protein: CAWSPGPRGPLHF

CDR3 length: 12
J gene: TRBJ2-1
clone size: NA
D gene: NA
V gene: TRBV15
CDR3 DNA: TGTGCCACCAGCAGTCCCAGCAATGAGCAGTTCTTC
CDR3 protein: CATSSPSNEQFF

CDR3 length: 15
J gene: TRBJ2-7
clone size: once
D gene: NA
V gene: TRBV7-8
CDR3 DNA: TGTGCCAGCAGCTTAGATCGCCTGGCAACCTACGAGCAGTACTTC
CDR3 protein: CASSLDRLATYEQYF

CDR3 length: 15
J gene: TRBJ2-1
clone size: NA
D gene: TRBD2
V gene: TRBV7-2
CDR3 DNA: TGTGCCAGCAGCGGGGGACTAGCGGGGGGTAGTGAGCAGTTCTTC
CDR3 protein: CASSGGLAGGSEQFF

CDR3 length: 13
J gene: TRBJ1-2
clone size: NA
D gene: NA
V gene: TRBV30
CDR3 DNA: TGTGCCTGGAGTGTAAGGCTCGGGGATGGCTACACCTTC
CDR3 protein: CAWSVRLGDGYTF

CDR3 length: 15
J gene: TRBJ2-3
clone size: NA
D gene: NA
V gene: TRBV5-1
CDR3 DNA: TGCGCCAGCAGCTCCCGGGACTCGGGGCGGGATACGCAGTATTTT
CDR3 protein: CASSSRDSGRDTQYF

CDR3 length: 15
J gene: TRBJ2-1
clone size: NA
D gene: NA
V gene: TRBV6-4
CDR3 DNA: TGTGCCAGCAGTGGGGATTCGGGGGTTAATTGTGAGCAGTTCTTC
CDR3 protein: CASSGDSGVNCEQFF

CDR3 length: 17
J gene: TRBJ2-1
clone size: NA
D gene: TRBD2
V gene: TRBV5-1
CDR3 DNA: TGCGCCAGCAGCTCTTCCCCTAGCGGGGGGCTGGGGGGGGAGCAGTTCTTC
CDR3 protein: CASSSSPSGGLGGEQFF

CDR3 length: 14
J gene: TRBJ1-2
clone size: once
D gene: NA
V gene: TRBV6-6
CDR3 DNA: TGTGCCAGCAGTTACTCGAGTTCTGGCTATGGCTACACCTTC
CDR3 protein: CASSYSSSGYGYTF

CDR3 length: 13
J gene: TRBJ1-6
clone size: NA
D gene: NA
V gene: TRBV7-2
CDR3 DNA: TGTGCCAGCAGCTTAGGCGGGGCTTCACCCCTCCACTTT
CDR3 protein: CASSLGGASPLHF

CDR3 length: 16
J gene: TRBJ1-1
clone size: NA
D gene: NA
V gene: TRBV14
CDR3 DNA: TGTGCCAGCAGCCAAGTTCAAGGGCAGGGGCTGTCGGAAGCTTTCTTT
CDR3 protein: CASSQVQGQGLSEAFF

CDR3 length: 13
J gene: TRBJ1-5
clone size: NA
D gene: TRBD1
V gene: TRBV10-1
CDR3 DNA: TGCGCCAGCAGCGGACAGGGTGGTGGGCCCCAGCATTTT
CDR3 protein: CASSGQGGGPQHF

CDR3 length: 15
J gene: TRBJ1-6
clone size: NA
D gene: TRBD1
V gene: TRBV6-6
CDR3 DNA: TGTGCCAGCAGTCCGGGGACAGGTCCCAATTCACCCCTCCACTTT
CDR3 protein: CASSPGTGPNSPLHF

CDR3 length: 15
J gene: TRBJ2-3
clone size: NA
D gene: TRBD1
V gene: TRBV24-1
CDR3 DNA: TGTGCCACCAGTGATTCTACAGGGGCGGAAGATACGCAGTATTTT
CDR3 protein: CATSDSTGAEDTQYF

CDR3 length: 13
J gene: TRBJ1-1
clone size: NA
D gene: NA
V gene: TRBV2
CDR3 DNA: TGTGCCAGCAGTGAACAGGCGAACACTGAAGCTTTCTTT
CDR3 protein: CASSEQANTEAFF

CDR3 length: 14
J gene: TRBJ1-2
clone size: NA
D gene: TRBD1
V gene: TRBV19
CDR3 DNA: TGTGCCAGTAGTGAGGGACAGGGCCCCAATGGCTACACCTTC
CDR3 protein: CASSEGQGPNGYTF

CDR3 length: 9
J gene: TRBJ1-2
clone size: once
D gene: NA
V gene: TRBV5-8
CDR3 DNA: TGTGCCAGCAGCCAACTAAGGACCTTC
CDR3 protein: CASSQLRTF

CDR3 length: 15
J gene: TRBJ1-1
clone size: once
D gene: TRBD1
V gene: TRBV19
CDR3 DNA: TGTGCCAGTAATCTTTGGGACAGGGCCAACACTGAAGCTTTCTTT
CDR3 protein: CASNLWDRANTEAFF

CDR3 length: 15
J gene: TRBJ1-3
clone size: NA
D gene: TRBD1
V gene: TRBV14
CDR3 DNA: TGTGCCAGCAGCTCCCGACAGGGCGAGAAAAACACCATATATTTT
CDR3 protein: CASSSRQGEKNTIYF

CDR3 length: 13
J gene: TRBJ2-7
clone size: NA
D gene: TRBD2
V gene: TRBV10-3
CDR3 DNA: TGTGCCACCACTAGGACTAGCGGGGACGAGCAGTACTTC
CDR3 protein: CATTRTSGDEQYF

CDR3 length: 13
J gene: TRBJ1-2
clone size: once
D gene: NA
V gene: TRBV6-5
CDR3 DNA: TGTGCCAGTGCCCGCCAGGGCCTCTATGGCTACACCTTC
CDR3 protein: CASARQGLYGYTF

CDR3 length: 12
J gene: TRBJ1-1
clone size: NA
D gene: NA
V gene: TRBV30
CDR3 DNA: TGTGCCTGGGGGGGACAGAACACTGAAGCTTTCTTT
CDR3 protein: CAWGGQNTEAFF

CDR3 length: 15
J gene: TRBJ1-2
clone size: NA
D gene: TRBD1
V gene: TRBV18
CDR3 DNA: TGTGCCAGCTCACCCGGGACAGGGGGAGACTATGGCTACACCTTC
CDR3 protein: CASSPGTGGDYGYTF

CDR3 length: 16
J gene: TRBJ2-3
clone size: NA
D gene: TRBD2
V gene: TRBV2
CDR3 DNA: TGTGCCAGCAGTGCCAATAGCGGGGGGTTTTCAGATACGCAGTATTTT
CDR3 protein: CASSANSGGFSDTQYF

CDR3 length: 13
J gene: TRBJ2-3
clone size: NA
D gene: NA
V gene: TRBV29-1
CDR3 DNA: TGCAGCGTTGAGTCTTATATGACAGATACGCAGTATTTT
CDR3 protein: CSVESYMTDTQYF

CDR3 length: 15
J gene: TRBJ2-1
clone size: NA
D gene: TRBD2
V gene: TRBV29-1
CDR3 DNA: TGCAGCGTACCCCGCTCAGCGGGGGTGGACAATGAGCAGTTCTTC
CDR3 protein: CSVPRSAGVDNEQFF

CDR3 length: 12
J gene: TRBJ1-2
clone size: NA
D gene: NA
V gene: TRBV18
CDR3 DNA: TGTGCCAGCTCACAGATACAGGCGGCGGACACCTTC
CDR3 protein: CASSQIQAADTF

CDR3 length: 15
J gene: TRBJ2-3
clone size: NA
D gene: NA
V gene: TRBV19
CDR3 DNA: TGTGCCAGTAGTATGGGGCAGGGGAATACAGATACGCAGTATTTT
CDR3 protein: CASSMGQGNTDTQYF

CDR3 length: 13
J gene: TRBJ2-7
clone size: NA
D gene: TRBD1
V gene: TRBV30
CDR3 DNA: TGTGCCTGGAACCGGGACAGTCCCTACGAGCAGTACTTC
CDR3 protein: CAWNRDSPYEQYF